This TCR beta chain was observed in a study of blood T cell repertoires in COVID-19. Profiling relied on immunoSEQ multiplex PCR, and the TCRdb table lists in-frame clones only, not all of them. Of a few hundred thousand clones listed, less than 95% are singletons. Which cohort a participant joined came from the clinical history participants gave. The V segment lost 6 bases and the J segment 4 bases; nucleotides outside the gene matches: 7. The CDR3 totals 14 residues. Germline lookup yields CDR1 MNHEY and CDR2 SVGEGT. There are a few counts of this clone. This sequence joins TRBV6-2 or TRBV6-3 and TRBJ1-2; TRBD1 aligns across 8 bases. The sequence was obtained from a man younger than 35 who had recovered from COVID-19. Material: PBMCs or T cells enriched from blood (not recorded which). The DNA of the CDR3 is TGTGCCAGCAGCCTCCTGGACAGGGCCTATGGCTACACCTTC. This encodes CASSLLDRAYGYTF.